Listed here are 8 T cell receptor beta chains from one sample, sequenced in a study of cytomegalovirus exposure and HLA in healthy donors. PCR involved 60 Vbeta and 13 Jbeta primers. Profiled with immunoSEQ multiplex PCR; TCRdb holds only in-frame clones, not every one. The table has around 280,000 clones, about 87% seen once. The sample consisted of PBMCs. The receptors were sampled from a woman aged 18-29 years in good health and CMV-seronegative.

V and J are TRBV29-1 and TRBJ1-2; no clear D. The germline CDR1 and CDR2 sequences are SQVTM and ANQGSEA. The V end lost 1 base, the J end lost 1 base, and 7 bases lay between the germline ends. This CDR3 comprises 13 residues. The CDR3 loop reads CSVEAAVNYGYTF. Here the CDR3 DNA reads TGCAGCGTTGAAGCCGCAGTTAACTATGGCTACACCTTC.

The chain links TRBV5-5 to TRBJ2-2; 10 bases map to TRBD2. CDR1 and CDR2 from the germline V gene are SGHKS and YYEKEE (reference sequence). The CDR3 consists of 19 residues. The V and J ends lost 4 bases and 6 bases, in that order; junction bases with no gene match: 18. CDR3 nucleotides: TGTGCCAGCAGCCCTGGACTAGCGGCGGGGGTGATGGGAGCCGGGGAGCTGTTTTTT. This sequence encodes CASSPGLAAGVMGAGELFF.

This chain joins TRBV6-1 and TRBJ2-7, with D tentatively TRBD2 (6 bases). The CDR3 consists of 17 residues. V was cut by 1 base and J by 2 bases, with 18 bases left in between. Germline CDR1 MNHNS, CDR2 SASEGT. The CDR3 DNA reads TGTGCCAGCAGTGAAGGGGTCAAACGGGGAGGAACCTACGAGCAGTACTTC. Amino acid sequence: CASSEGVKRGGTYEQYF.

The chain couples TRBV18 to TRBJ2-5; 12 nucleotides agree with TRBD2. The CDR3 has 16 residues. The V and J ends lost 6 bases and 4 bases, in that order; junction bases with no gene match: 9. Germline values: CDR1 KGHSH, CDR2 LQKENI. This CDR3 reads CASSPPSGGAIETQYF. CDR3 bases: TGTGCCAGCTCCCCGCCTAGCGGGGGGGCGATAGAGACCCAGTACTTC. Full variable domain (remainder filled in from reference TRBV18 and TRBJ2-5): NAGVMQNPRHLVRRRGQEARLRCSPMKGHSHVYWYRQLPEEGLKFMVYLQKENIIDESGMPKERFSAEFPKEGPSILRIQQVVRGDSAAYFCASSPPSGGAIETQYFGPGTRLLVL.

The rearrangement links TRBV27 to TRBJ2-2; 8 nucleotides match TRBD1. V dropped 6 bases and J dropped 4; count of bases not matched to a gene: 7. The CDR3 has 15 residues. Germline V gives CDR1 MNHEY, CDR2 SMNVEV (reference sequence). CDR3 sequence (DNA): TGTGCCAGCAGGACGACAGGGGCTGGCACCGGGGAGCTGTTTTTT. Translating gives CASRTTGAGTGELFF.

This chain links TRBV5-4 with TRBJ1-2; 7 bases agree with TRBD1. Germline lookup yields CDR1 SGHNT and CDR2 YYREEE (reference sequence). The J segment lost 4 bases and the V segment lost 0 bases, leaving 0 bases of the junction unmatched. This CDR3 comprises 13 residues. The CDR3 nucleotides read TGTGCCAGCAGCTTGGACAGGGGCTATGGCTACACCTTC. Residues: CASSLDRGYGYTF. Full variable domain (remainder filled in from reference TRBV5-4 and TRBJ1-2): ETGVTQSPTHLIKTRGQQVTLRCSSQSGHNTVSWYQQALGQGPQFIFQYYREEENGRGNFPPRFSGLQFPNYSSELNVNALELDDSALYLCASSLDRGYGYTFGSGTRLTVV.

The CDR3 region has the DNA TGCGCCAGCAGCCCCACTAGCGGGGTCGCCGGGGAGCTGTTTTTT. Protein product: CASSPTSGVAGELFF. The rearrangement uses TRBV5-1 and TRBJ2-2; TRBD2 matches at 10 bases. V lost 4 bases to trimming and J lost 6 bases; unmatched junction nucleotides: 6. This CDR3 comprises 15 residues. The germline V gene encodes CDR1 SGHRS and CDR2 YFSETQ.

J is TRBJ2-1 and V is TRBV5-8; TRBD2 aligns across 7 bases. The CDR3 loop spans 14 amino acids. The junction had 15 bases not matched to a gene; V was cut back by 10 bases and J by 8 bases. CDR1 is SGHTS, CDR2 YDEGEE, per germline. CDR3 amino acids: CASKRGWRAHEQFF. The CDR3 DNA reads TGTGCCTCGAAGCGGGGCTGGCGGGCCCATGAGCAGTTCTTC.